A single sample is the source of the 28 T cell receptor beta chains below, sequenced in a study of vaccination effects on CD4 cells after COVID-19 (dated by TCRdb to 2022 to 2024). Library preparation used the immunoSEQ multiplex PCR assay. The table was pulled from immuneACCESS by TCRdb, which kept in-frame rearrangements only. Such tables lose some clones; where checked, under half of the loss comes from unresolved V genes, and the rest has no known cause. The sample profile shows around 67,000 clones; about 86% of them were found once. The top ten constitute more than 1% of the sample. Their cognate antigens are unknown. In the ViraFEST assay, PBMC were stimulated with viral peptide pools, and antigen-specific CD4+ T cell clonotypes were then identified by expansion using TCR sequencing. After approximately eleven days of culture, CD4+ T cells were isolated with the EasySep CD4+ T cell isolation kit. Each participant received two doses of an mRNA SARS-CoV-2 vaccine, either BNT162b2 or mRNA-1273.

The specimen was CD4+ T cells from PBMCs cultured with HCoV-229E spike peptides, collected after COVID-19 vaccination. This specimen's cell subset or site label, interpreted: HCoV-229E spike overlapping peptide pool stimulation. These receptors were taken from a human donor who received a COVID-19 vaccine.

The chain has TRBV30 and TRBJ2-1; D gene uncertain. Deletions cut 2 bases from V and 12 bases from J, with 17 bases between. Germline V gene lookup returns CDR1 GTSNPN and CDR2 SVGIG (reference sequence). The CDR3 is 13 residues long. The CDR3 here is CAWSPTVTRAQFF. The CDR3 bases are TGTGCCTGGAGTCCCACAGTAACCCGGGCGCAGTTCTTC. Looking up the rest from reference TRBV30 and TRBJ2-1 gives the full variable domain: SQTIHQWPATLVQPVGSPLSLECTVEGTSNPNLYWYRQAAGRGLQLLFYSVGIGQISSEVPQNLSASRPQDRQFILSSKKLLLSDSGFYLCAWSPTVTRAQFFGPGTRLTVL.

This rearrangement joins TRBV11-2 to TRBJ2-5, with D possibly TRBD2 on 5 matching bases. Trimming left V 1 base short and J 4 bases short, with 7 bases between. The CDR3 length is 13 residues. Germline V gene lookup returns CDR1 SGHAT and CDR2 FQNNGV. The CDR3 nucleotides are TGTGCCAGCAGCTTAGGAACTAGAGAGACCCAGTACTTC. This sequence encodes CASSLGTRETQYF.

V gene TRBV27 combines with J gene TRBJ1-4, with 9 bases aligning to TRBD1. This CDR3 comprises 16 residues. Germline-derived CDR1 and CDR2 are MNHEY and SMNVEV (reference sequence). Losses at the gene ends were 6 bases for V and 7 bases for J; bases not matched to a gene: 12. CDR3 DNA: TGTGCCAGCAGGCCATTAGGACAGGGGTATGGTGAAAAACTGTTTTTT. The encoded protein is CASRPLGQGYGEKLFF.

This clone was seen only once. This chain uses TRBV10-3 with TRBJ2-6; perhaps TRBD2 as D (6 bases). V was trimmed by 4 bases and J by 0 bases, leaving 13 bases between them. There are 17 residues in the CDR3. Looked up from germline, CDR1 is ENHRY and CDR2 is SYGVKD. CDR3 DNA: TGTGCCATCAGTGCTCCGGGACTGTTCTCTGGGGCCAACGTCCTGACTTTC. It yields the protein CAISAPGLFSGANVLTF.

This chain connects TRBV7-3 to TRBJ1-2, with unresolved D. Deletions cut 3 bases from V and 4 bases from J, with 9 bases between. Per germline, CDR1 SGHTA and CDR2 FQGTGA. The CDR3 loop spans 13 amino acids. CDR3 sequence: CASSFNSGYGYTF. The CDR3 region has the DNA TGTGCCAGCAGCTTTAACAGCGGCTATGGCTACACCTTC.

The chain employs TRBV5-4 and TRBJ2-5, with 11 bases that match TRBD2. Looked up from germline, CDR1 is SGHNT and CDR2 is YYREEE (reference sequence). With V trimmed by 0 bases and J by 5 bases, 9 bases remained unmatched. The CDR3 loop spans 17 amino acids. CDR3: CASSLGSLAGGPETQYF. The CDR3 nucleotides are TGTGCCAGCAGCTTGGGGAGCCTAGCGGGGGGCCCGGAGACCCAGTACTTC.

V gene TRBV27 combines with J gene TRBJ1-6, with a weak D call TRBD1 (5 bases). V was pared by 5 bases and J by 7 bases, with 18 bases between. The germline V gene encodes CDR1 MNHEY and CDR2 SMNVEV (reference sequence). There are 16 residues in the CDR3. The CDR3 loop reads CASSTRWDGKNSPLHF. Here the CDR3 DNA reads TGTGCCAGCAGTACTAGGTGGGACGGAAAGAATTCACCCCTCCACTTT.

This chain joins TRBV12-3 or TRBV12-4 and TRBJ2-3, with a possible D match to TRBD1 (5 bases). V shed 2 bases and J shed 8 bases, with 11 bases lying between them. The CDR3 has 13 amino acids. The CDR3 nucleotides read TGTGCCAGCAGTTTAAGTTCTGGGGCTACGCAGTATTTT. Translation gives CASSLSSGATQYF.

The chain employs TRBV19 and TRBJ1-4; no reliable D call. This CDR3 has 16 residues. The germline V gene has CDR1 LNHDA and CDR2 SQIVND (reference sequence). V lost 5 bases, J lost 3 bases, and 16 bases lay in between. The CDR3 spells CASSPNFGVANEKLFF. In DNA form, the CDR3 reads TGTGCCAGTAGTCCCAACTTCGGAGTTGCTAATGAAAAACTGTTTTTT.

The chain uses TRBV10-3 and TRBJ2-1, with 11 bases that match TRBD2. CDR1 and CDR2 (germline): ENHRY, SYGVKD. The CDR3 spans 17 residues. Trimming took 0 bases from V and 5 from J; bases not matched to a gene: 6. In DNA form, the CDR3 reads TGTGCCATCAGTGAGTCGTTAGCGGGGGGGATCAACAATGAGCAGTTCTTC. It encodes CAISESLAGGINNEQFF.

V and J are TRBV19 and TRBJ1-5; the D gene is possibly TRBD1 (5 bases). The CDR3 has 13 amino acids. Trimming removed 6 bases at V and 4 bases at J, with 10 bases between. Looked up from germline, CDR1 is LNHDA and CDR2 is SQIVND (reference sequence). Here the CDR3 DNA reads TGTGCCAGTAGCCCGACAGCGAATCAGCCCCAGCATTTT. Protein product: CASSPTANQPQHF. Combining the CDR3 with reference TRBV19 and TRBJ1-5 gives the whole variable domain DGGITQSPKYLFRKEGQNVTLSCEQNLNHDAMYWYRQDPGQGLRLIYYSQIVNDFQKGDIAEGYSVSREKKESFPLTVTSAQKNPTAFYLCASSPTANQPQHFGDGTRLSIL.

V and J are TRBV2 and TRBJ2-1, with 13 bases matching TRBD2. CDR3 length: 18 residues. The V gene's germline CDR1 is SNHLY and CDR2 FYNNEI. V lost 5 bases and J lost 4; bases outside the gene matches: 11. The CDR3 DNA reads as TGTGCCAGCAGTACCCCTAAGGGGACTAGCGGGGTGTACAATGAGCAGTTCTTC. Protein sequence: CASSTPKGTSGVYNEQFF.

The chain joins TRBV7-9 to TRBJ2-5; TRBD1 aligns across 11 bases. V lost 5 bases and J lost 5; bases outside the gene matches: 7. CDR3 length: 15 amino acids. Germline V CDR1 and CDR2: SEHNR, FQNEAQ (reference sequence). The CDR3 nucleotides are TGTGCCAGCAGCCTCGGGACAGGGGGATCGGAGACCCAGTACTTC. Residues: CASSLGTGGSETQYF.

This clone was seen a few times. The CDR3 sequence: CASSVQANYGYTF. The CDR3 DNA sequence: TGTGCCAGCAGCGTACAAGCTAACTATGGCTACACCTTC. This chain uses TRBV9 with TRBJ1-2; D gene ambiguous. The CDR3 length is 13 residues. Germline assignment: CDR1 SGDLS and CDR2 YYNGEE. V lost 1 base and J 0 bases, leaving 4 bases between the germline ends.

The V gene is TRBV18, the J gene TRBJ2-5; the D gene is possibly TRBD1 (6 bases). V was clipped by 3 bases and J by 4 bases, with 9 bases between them. The CDR3 extends over 13 amino acids. CDR1 KGHSH and CDR2 LQKENI come from the germline V gene. The CDR3 coding sequence is TGTGCCAGCTCACCGGGCAGGGGAGAGACCCAGTACTTC. Protein sequence: CASSPGRGETQYF.

This clone was seen more than once but under ten times. This chain connects TRBV7-9 to TRBJ2-7; possible D gene TRBD1, 5 bases. CDR1 is SEHNR and CDR2 is FQNEAQ in the germline V gene (reference sequence). This CDR3 has 13 residues. Between the trimmed V and J ends, which lost 1 base and 9 bases, there was a span of 13 bases. The CDR3 spells CASSLEGRAAQYV. The CDR3, as DNA: TGTGCCAGCAGCTTAGAAGGCAGGGCTGCGCAGTACGTC.

This clone was detected a few times. The J gene is TRBJ1-2, the V gene TRBV18, with 7 bases fitting TRBD1. The CDR3 consists of 13 residues. From germline, CDR1 is KGHSH and CDR2 LQKENI. V was pared by 2 bases and J by 3 bases, with 0 bases of the junction left unmatched. The CDR3 coding sequence is TGTGCCAGCTCACCAGGGACAGACTATGGCTACACCTTC. Translation gives CASSPGTDYGYTF.

V and J are TRBV2 and TRBJ2-1, with a possible D match to TRBD2 (5 bases). The CDR3 extends over 14 amino acids. V was clipped by 7 bases and J by 7 bases, with 17 bases between them. Germline loops: CDR1 SNHLY, CDR2 FYNNEI. In nucleotides, the CDR3 is TGTGCCAGCACTGCACTAGGTGCTGAGAATGAGCAGTTCTTC. Residues: CASTALGAENEQFF.

DNA for the CDR3: TGCAGCGTTTATTCGGGGACTGAAGCTTTCTTT. Protein product: CSVYSGTEAFF. The chain has TRBV29-1 and TRBJ1-1, with D unclear. The length of the CDR3 is 11 residues. The germline CDR1 and CDR2 sequences are SQVTM and ANQGSEA. Deletions cut 5 bases from V and 5 bases from J, with 9 bases between.

The chain carries TRBV28 and TRBJ1-2; no definite D call. Trimming left V 4 bases short and J 8 bases short, with 11 bases between. In germline, CDR1 is MDHEN, CDR2 SYDVKM. The CDR3 loop spans 12 amino acids. The CDR3 bases are TGTGCCAGCAGTTCCCCGGGGTGGGGCTACACCTTC. This translates into CASSSPGWGYTF.

V and J are TRBV4-1 and TRBJ1-4, with D maybe TRBD1 (5 bases). The V end lost 2 bases, the J end lost 2 bases, and 12 bases lay between the germline ends. The CDR3 runs 16 residues. Germline values: CDR1 MGHRA, CDR2 YSYEKL. The chain's CDR3 is CASSQRPGDTNEKLFF. Written as DNA, the CDR3 is TGCGCCAGCAGCCAAAGACCGGGGGATACTAATGAAAAACTGTTTTTT.

V and J are TRBV10-2 and TRBJ2-7; tentative D call: TRBD2 (5 bases). Germline V gene sequence: CDR1 WSHSY, CDR2 SAAADI. The CDR3 loop spans 12 amino acids. Trimming took 7 bases from V and 6 from J, leaving 13 bases between them. The DNA of the CDR3 is TGCGCCAGCAAGAAACGGGAACCCGAGCAGTACGTC. Residues: CASKKREPEQYV.

The table lists this clone with a few counts. The rearrangement joins TRBV7-9 to TRBJ1-1, with no clear D. V shed 3 bases and J shed 1 base, with 0 bases lying between them. The CDR3 consists of 11 residues. Germline V gene lookup returns CDR1 SEHNR and CDR2 FQNEAQ (reference sequence). The CDR3 nucleotides read TGTGCCAGCAGCTTGAACACTGAAGCTTTCTTT. Protein: CASSLNTEAFF.

The count of this clone is one. The gene calls are TRBV7-8 and TRBJ1-4, with a possible D match to TRBD1 (5 bases). Deletions cut 1 base from V and 8 bases from J, with 11 bases between. The germline V gene has CDR1 SGHVS and CDR2 FQNEAQ. The CDR3 has 14 residues. CDR3: CASSLVQGREKLFF. The DNA for the CDR3 is TGTGCCAGCAGCTTAGTCCAGGGCCGGGAAAAACTGTTTTTT.

V usage is TRBV5-1 and J usage is TRBJ2-6; the match to TRBD1 covers 8 bases. J lost 0 bases, V lost 4 bases, and 9 bases had no gene match. CDR3 length: 18 residues. Germline CDR1 SGHRS, CDR2 YFSETQ. The CDR3 bases are TGCGCCAGCAGCGTGGCCGGGACAGGTTTCTCTGGGGCCAACGTCCTGACTTTC. Its protein product is CASSVAGTGFSGANVLTF. Complete variable domain (other parts from reference TRBV5-1 and TRBJ2-6): KAGVTQTPRYLIKTRGQQVTLSCSPISGHRSVSWYQQTPGQGLQFLFEYFSETQRNKGNFPGRFSGRQFSNSRSEMNVSTLELGDSALYLCASSVAGTGFSGANVLTFGAGSRLTVL.

The V gene is TRBV4-3, the J gene TRBJ2-3, with 8 nucleotides matching TRBD1. With V trimmed by 4 bases and J by 0 bases, 6 bases remained unmatched. Germline CDR1 and CDR2: LGHNA and YSLEER. This CDR3 region has 16 residues. The chain's CDR3 is CASSRQGQGSTDTQYF. In DNA, the CDR3 is TGCGCCAGCAGCCGACAGGGGCAGGGGAGCACAGATACGCAGTATTTT.

CDR3 in amino acids: CASTRTATPYGYTF. CDR3 DNA: TGTGCCAGTACACGGACGGCTACTCCCTATGGCTACACCTTC. V gene TRBV19 combines with J gene TRBJ1-2; D is undetermined. The V gene's germline CDR1 is LNHDA and CDR2 SQIVND (reference sequence). The ends were cut back, 7 bases at V and 4 bases at J, with 16 bases in the middle. The CDR3 is 14 amino acids.

Details on this clone: A much more abundant neighbour one base away suggests this may be a read error. This sequence joins TRBV18 and TRBJ1-2, with TRBD1 matching over 7 bases. This CDR3 spans 15 amino acids. The germline V gene encodes CDR1 KGHSH and CDR2 LQKENI. CDR3: CVSSESGGPSIGYTF. CDR3 nucleotides: TGTGTCAGCTCAGAATCAGGGGGGCCTTCGATTGGCTACACCTTC.